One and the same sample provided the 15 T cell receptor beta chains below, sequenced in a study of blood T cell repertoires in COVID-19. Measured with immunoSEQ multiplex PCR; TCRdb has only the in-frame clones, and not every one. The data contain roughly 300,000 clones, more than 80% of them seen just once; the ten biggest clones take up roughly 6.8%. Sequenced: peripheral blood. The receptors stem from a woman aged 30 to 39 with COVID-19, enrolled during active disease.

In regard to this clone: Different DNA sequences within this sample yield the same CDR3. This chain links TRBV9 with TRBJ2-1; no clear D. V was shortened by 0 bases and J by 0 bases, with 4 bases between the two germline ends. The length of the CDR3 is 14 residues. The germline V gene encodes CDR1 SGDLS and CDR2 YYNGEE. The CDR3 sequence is CASSVGGSYNEQFF. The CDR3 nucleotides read TGTGCCAGCAGCGTAGGAGGCTCCTACAATGAGCAGTTCTTC.

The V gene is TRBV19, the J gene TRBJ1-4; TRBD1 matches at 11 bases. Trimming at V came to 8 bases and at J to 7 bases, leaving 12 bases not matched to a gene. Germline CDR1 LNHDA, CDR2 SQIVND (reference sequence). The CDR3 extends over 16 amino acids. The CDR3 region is CASLEDRGLFREKLFF. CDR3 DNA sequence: TGTGCCAGTTTAGAGGACAGGGGGCTGTTCCGTGAAAAACTGTTTTTT.

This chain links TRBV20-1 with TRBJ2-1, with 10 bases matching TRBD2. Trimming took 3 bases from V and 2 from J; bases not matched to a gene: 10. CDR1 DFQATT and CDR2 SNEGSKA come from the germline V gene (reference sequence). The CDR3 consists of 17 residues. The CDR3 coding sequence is TGCAGTGCTAGTAAAGTGGGAGCGGGAGGGCCCTACAATGAGCAGTTCTTC. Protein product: CSASKVGAGGPYNEQFF.

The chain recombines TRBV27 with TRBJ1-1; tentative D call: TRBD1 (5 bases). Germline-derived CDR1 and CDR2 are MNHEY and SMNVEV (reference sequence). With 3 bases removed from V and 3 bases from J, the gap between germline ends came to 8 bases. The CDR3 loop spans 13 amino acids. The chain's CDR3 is CASSFGADTEAFF. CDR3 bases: TGTGCCAGCAGTTTTGGGGCGGACACTGAAGCTTTCTTT.

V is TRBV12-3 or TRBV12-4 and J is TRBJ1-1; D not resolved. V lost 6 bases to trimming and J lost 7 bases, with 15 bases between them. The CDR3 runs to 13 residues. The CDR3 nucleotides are TGTGCCAGCAGCCCGAGGGTTTTCGGTGAAGCTTTCTTT. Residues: CASSPRVFGEAFF.

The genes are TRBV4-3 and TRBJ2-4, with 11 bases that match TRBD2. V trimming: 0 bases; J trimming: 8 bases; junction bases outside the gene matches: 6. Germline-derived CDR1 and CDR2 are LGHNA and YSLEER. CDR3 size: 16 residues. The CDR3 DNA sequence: TGCGCCAGCAGCCAAGATCTTCTAGCGGGAGGAGACATTCAGTACTTC. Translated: CASSQDLLAGGDIQYF.

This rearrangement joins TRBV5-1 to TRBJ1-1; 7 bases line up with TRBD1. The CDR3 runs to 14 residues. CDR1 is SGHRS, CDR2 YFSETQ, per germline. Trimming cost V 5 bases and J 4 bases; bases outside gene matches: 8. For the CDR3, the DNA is TGCGCCAGCAGTCTCACAGGGGCTGTCACTGAAGCTTTCTTT. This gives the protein CASSLTGAVTEAFF.

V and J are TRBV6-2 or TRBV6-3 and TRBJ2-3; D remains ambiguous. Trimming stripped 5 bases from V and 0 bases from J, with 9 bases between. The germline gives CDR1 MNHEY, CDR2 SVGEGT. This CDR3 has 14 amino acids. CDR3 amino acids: CASSPHRSTDTQYF. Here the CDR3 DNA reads TGTGCCAGCAGTCCCCACCGGAGCACAGATACGCAGTATTTT.

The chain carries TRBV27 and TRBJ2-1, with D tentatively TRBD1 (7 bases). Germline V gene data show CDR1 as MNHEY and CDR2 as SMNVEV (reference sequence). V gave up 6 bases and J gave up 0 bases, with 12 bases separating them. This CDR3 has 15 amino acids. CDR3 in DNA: TGTGCCAGCAGGGGGGGACAGAGCTCCTACAATGAGCAGTTCTTC. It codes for CASRGGQSSYNEQFF.

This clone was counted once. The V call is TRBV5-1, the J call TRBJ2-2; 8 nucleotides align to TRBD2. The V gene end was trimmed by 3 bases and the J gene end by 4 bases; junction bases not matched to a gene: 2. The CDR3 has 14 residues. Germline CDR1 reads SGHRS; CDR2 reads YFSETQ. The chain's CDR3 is CASSYLAGTGELFF. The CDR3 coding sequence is TGCGCCAGCAGCTATCTAGCGGGCACCGGGGAGCTGTTTTTT.

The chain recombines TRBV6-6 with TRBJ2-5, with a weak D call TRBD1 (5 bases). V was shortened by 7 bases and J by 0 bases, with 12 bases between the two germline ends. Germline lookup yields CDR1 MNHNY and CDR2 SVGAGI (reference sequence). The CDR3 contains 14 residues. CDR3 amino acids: CASTGAIYQETQYF. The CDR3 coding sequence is TGTGCCAGCACTGGGGCCATCTACCAAGAGACCCAGTACTTC.

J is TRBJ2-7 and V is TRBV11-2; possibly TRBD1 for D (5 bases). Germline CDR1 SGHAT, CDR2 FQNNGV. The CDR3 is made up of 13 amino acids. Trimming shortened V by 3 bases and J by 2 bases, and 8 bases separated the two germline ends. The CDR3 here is CASSFDRTYEQYF. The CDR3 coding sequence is TGTGCCAGCAGCTTTGACAGAACCTACGAGCAGTACTTC.

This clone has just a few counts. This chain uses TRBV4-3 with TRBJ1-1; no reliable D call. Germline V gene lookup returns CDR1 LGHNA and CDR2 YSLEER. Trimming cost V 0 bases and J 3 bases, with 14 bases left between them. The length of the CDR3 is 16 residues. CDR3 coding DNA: TGCGCCAGCAGCCAAGATGAGGGTATGTCCCACACTGAAGCTTTCTTT. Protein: CASSQDEGMSHTEAFF.

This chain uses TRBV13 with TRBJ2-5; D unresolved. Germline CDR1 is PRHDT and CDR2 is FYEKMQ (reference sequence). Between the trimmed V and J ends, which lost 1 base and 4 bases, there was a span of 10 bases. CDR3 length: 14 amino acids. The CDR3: CASSLESAAETQYF. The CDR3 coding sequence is TGTGCCAGCAGCTTAGAGTCCGCGGCAGAGACCCAGTACTTC.

CDR3 bases: TGTGCCAGCAGCTTGGCCGGACAGGGGTCCTACGAGCAGTACTTC. This translates into CASSLAGQGSYEQYF. The rearrangement uses TRBV5-8 and TRBJ2-7; TRBD1 aligns across 9 bases. CDR3 length equals 15 residues. Germline V gene sequence: CDR1 SGHTS, CDR2 YDEGEE. The J segment lost 1 base and the V segment lost 0 bases, leaving 2 bases of the junction unmatched.